This T cell receptor (beta chain) was profiled in a study of control samples from healthy donors and cancer patients. TCRdb keeps only in-frame clones here, not all; method: immunoSEQ multiplex PCR. The sample includes over 150,000 clones, roughly 94% of them seen just once. Sample: blood. The source is a man aged 35-49 years in good health.

CDR3 sequence reads: CASTGLSYNEQFF. In DNA, the CDR3 is TGTGCCAGCACCGGGTTGTCCTACAATGAGCAGTTCTTC. This rearrangement joins TRBV27 to TRBJ2-1; D unclear. Trimming took off 7 bases at V and 1 base at J, with 8 bases between the two ends. The CDR3 covers 13 residues. The germline V gene encodes CDR1 MNHEY and CDR2 SMNVEV (reference sequence).